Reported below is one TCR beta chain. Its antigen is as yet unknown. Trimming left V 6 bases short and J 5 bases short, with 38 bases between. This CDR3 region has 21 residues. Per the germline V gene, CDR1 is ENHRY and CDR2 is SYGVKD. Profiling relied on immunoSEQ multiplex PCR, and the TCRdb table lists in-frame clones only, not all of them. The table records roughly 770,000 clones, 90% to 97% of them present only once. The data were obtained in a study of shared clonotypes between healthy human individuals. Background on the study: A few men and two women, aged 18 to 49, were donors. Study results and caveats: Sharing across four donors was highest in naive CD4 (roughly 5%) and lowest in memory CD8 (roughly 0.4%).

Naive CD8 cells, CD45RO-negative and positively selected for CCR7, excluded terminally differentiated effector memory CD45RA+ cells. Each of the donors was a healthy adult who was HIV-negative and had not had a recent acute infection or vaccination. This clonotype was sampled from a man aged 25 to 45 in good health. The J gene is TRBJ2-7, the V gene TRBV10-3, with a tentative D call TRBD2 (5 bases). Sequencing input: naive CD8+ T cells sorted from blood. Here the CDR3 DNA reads TGTGCCATCAGCGACACGGGAAGACCCTCTAAGGATAGCGCGACCCCAAACGAGCAGTACTTC. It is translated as CAISDTGRPSKDSATPNEQYF.